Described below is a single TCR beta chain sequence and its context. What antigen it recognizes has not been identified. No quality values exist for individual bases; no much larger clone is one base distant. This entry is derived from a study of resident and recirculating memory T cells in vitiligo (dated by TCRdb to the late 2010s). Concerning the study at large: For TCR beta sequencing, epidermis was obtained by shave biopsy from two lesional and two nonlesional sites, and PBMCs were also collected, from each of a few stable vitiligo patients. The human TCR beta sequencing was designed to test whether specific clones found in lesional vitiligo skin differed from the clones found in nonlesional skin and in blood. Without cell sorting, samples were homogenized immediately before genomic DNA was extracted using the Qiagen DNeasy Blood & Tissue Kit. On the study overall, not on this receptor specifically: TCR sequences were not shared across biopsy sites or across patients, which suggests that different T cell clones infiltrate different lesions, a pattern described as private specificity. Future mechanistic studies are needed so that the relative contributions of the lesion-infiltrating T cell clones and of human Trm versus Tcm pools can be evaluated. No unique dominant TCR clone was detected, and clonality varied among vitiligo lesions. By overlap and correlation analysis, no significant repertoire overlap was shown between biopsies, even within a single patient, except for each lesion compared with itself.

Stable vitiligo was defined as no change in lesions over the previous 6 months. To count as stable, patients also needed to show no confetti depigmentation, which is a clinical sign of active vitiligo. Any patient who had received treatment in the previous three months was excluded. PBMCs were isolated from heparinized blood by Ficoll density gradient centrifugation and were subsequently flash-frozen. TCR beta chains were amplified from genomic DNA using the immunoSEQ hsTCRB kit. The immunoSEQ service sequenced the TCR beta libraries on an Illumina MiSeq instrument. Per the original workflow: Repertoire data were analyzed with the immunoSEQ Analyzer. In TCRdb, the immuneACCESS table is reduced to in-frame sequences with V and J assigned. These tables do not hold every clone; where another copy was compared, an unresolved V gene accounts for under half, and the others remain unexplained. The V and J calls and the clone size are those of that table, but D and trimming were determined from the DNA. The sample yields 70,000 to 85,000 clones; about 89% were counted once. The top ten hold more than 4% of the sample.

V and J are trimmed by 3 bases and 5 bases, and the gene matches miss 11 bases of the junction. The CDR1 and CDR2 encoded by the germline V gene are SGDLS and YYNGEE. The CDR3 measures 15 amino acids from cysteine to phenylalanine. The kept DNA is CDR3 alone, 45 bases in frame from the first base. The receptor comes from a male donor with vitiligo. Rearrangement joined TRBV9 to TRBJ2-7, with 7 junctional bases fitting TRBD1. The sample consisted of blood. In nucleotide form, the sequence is TGTGCCAGCAGCGCCCGAAGGGGGCCTGGGGACGAGCAGTACTTC. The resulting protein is CASSARRGPGDEQYF.